The text below deals with one T cell receptor (beta chain). Which antigen it targets is not known. The record has no base qualities; no much larger clone is one base away. Each donor gave one peripheral blood draw, about 110 mL on average, collected into heparinised tubes. A BD FACSAria II was used to sort naive, central memory, regulatory and stem cell-like memory CD4+ T cells with a panel that included CD45RO, CCR7, CD25, CD127, CD95 and CD27. A purity above 95% was achieved for all sorted populations. PBMCs were isolated immediately by Lymphoprep density gradient centrifugation and stained directly without culture. To minimize batch effects, samples were stained and sorted in pairs, one healthy donor with one patient per experiment. These data are taken from a study of beta chain features in type 1 diabetes (dated by TCRdb to about 2018). Regarding the complete study: Mean age, gender distribution, total cell number and subset yield did not differ between patients and healthy donors. Across all samples, 107,917,701 sorted cells were examined, and cell number per subset correlated strongly with RNA yield. Regulatory and stem cell-like memory subsets were isolated from only 8 patients and about eight healthy donors, whereas naive and central memory subsets came from all 30 or so donors. The study compared the TCRB repertoires of sorted circulating CD4+ T cell subsets in recently diagnosed type 1 diabetes patients with those in matched healthy donors.

Overall results and qualifications from the work: Shorter templates might be favored by PCR, yet because patient and control samples were amplified and corrected together, any such skew would affect both groups equally. Naive, central memory and regulatory TCRB repertoires appeared to be more similar among patients than among healthy donors. Sequencing cDNA rather than genomic DNA could over-represent highly expressing activated cells, although activation and CD3 levels did not differ between groups. At VDJ recombination sites, type 1 diabetes patients had fewer insertions and more deleted nucleotides, which implies abnormalities in thymic rearrangement. Only small numbers of individuals were included in the HLA sub-analyses, which left unresolved whether HLA type had any influence on TCRB rearrangement. A moderate but significant shortening of TCRB CDR3 length was observed in type 1 diabetes patients in all four CD4+ subsets.

The entire amount of isolated RNA was reverse transcribed using the High Capacity cDNA Reverse Transcription Kit, so the sequenced TCRB transcripts were expressed ones. Deep immunoSEQ sequencing was performed on naive, central memory and regulatory T cell samples, with an average of around 3.4 million total reads per sample. Sorted cells were lysed in RLT buffer and RNA was extracted with DNase-treated RNeasy Micro or Mini kits, depending on cell number. To prevent cross-contamination, each cell subset was processed individually, whereas patient and healthy donor samples were processed jointly. The immunoSEQ multiplex PCR was used to amplify TCRB sequences from cDNA, yielding 87-bp fragments that span the CDR3 region. Sequencing of the amplicons was performed on the Illumina HiSeq platform. The original methods were these. Synthetic template baselines were used to correct PCR bias computationally, reads within Hamming distance 2 were collapsed together, and singletons that could not be merged were discarded. Reads were aligned against IMGT so that V, D and J genes, CDR3 length and insertions or deletions at six rearrangement sites could be assigned. Within each subset, clonotype counts were normalized to sorted cell number, after which true diversity and Gini coefficients were computed with the tcR R package. Repertoire sharing was quantified using the overlap coefficient calculated on TCRB nucleotide sequences. Held by TCRdb, this immuneACCESS table contains in-frame sequences only and omits some clones. Under half of the omission traces to an unresolved V gene where checked; the cause of the rest is unknown. Clone size and V and J calls were adopted from that table, with D and trimming inferred from the DNA. This sample holds around 300,000 clones; less than 15% were observed only once. The top ten clones comprise 6.7% of the sample.

Reading the germline V gene gives CDR1 SQVTM and CDR2 ANQGSEA. The CDR3 runs 13 amino acids, cysteine and phenylalanine included. The retained sequence is limited to the CDR3, 39 bases, with the frame set at the first base. V gives up 7 bases and J gives up 6 bases, and the segment between their germline ends measures 17 bases. The V gene is TRBV29-1 and the J gene is TRBJ2-3; a tentative D match to TRBD1 spans 5 bases. Input material: central memory CD4+ T cells from blood. The source is a man younger than 45 in good health. The nucleotides read TGCAGCGGTTTGGACACTACCTCGGATACGCAGTATTTT. Its translation is CSGLDTTSDTQYF.